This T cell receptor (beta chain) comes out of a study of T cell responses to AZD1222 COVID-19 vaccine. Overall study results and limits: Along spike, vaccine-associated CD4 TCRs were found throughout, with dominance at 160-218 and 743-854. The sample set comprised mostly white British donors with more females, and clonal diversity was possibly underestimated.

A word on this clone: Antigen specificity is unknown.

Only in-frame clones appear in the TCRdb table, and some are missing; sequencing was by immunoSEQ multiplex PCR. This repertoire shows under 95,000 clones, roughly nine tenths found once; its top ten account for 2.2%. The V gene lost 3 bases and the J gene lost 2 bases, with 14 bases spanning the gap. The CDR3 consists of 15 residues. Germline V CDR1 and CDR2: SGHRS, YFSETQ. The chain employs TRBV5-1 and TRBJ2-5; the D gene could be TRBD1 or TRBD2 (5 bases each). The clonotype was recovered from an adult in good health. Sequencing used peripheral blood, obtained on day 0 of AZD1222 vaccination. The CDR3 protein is CASSWMGRLQETQYF. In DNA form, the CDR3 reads TGCGCCAGCAGCTGGATGGGACGGCTACAAGAGACCCAGTACTTC.